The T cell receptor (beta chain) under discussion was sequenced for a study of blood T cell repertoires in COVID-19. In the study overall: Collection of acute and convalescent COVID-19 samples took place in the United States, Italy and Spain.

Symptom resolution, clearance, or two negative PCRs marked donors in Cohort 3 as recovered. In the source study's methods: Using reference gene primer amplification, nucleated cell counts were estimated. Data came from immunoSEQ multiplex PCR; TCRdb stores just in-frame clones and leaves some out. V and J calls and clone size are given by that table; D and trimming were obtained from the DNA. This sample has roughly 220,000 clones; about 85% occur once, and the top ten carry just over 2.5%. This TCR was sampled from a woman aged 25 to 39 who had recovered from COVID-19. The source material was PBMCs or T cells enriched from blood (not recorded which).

This CDR3 reads CASSYAGGPYEQYF. In DNA form, the CDR3 reads TGTGCCAGCAGCTACGCGGGGGGTCCCTACGAGCAGTACTTC. This chain joins TRBV7-2 and TRBJ2-7, with 8 bases matching TRBD2. The CDR3 consists of 14 residues. Trimming took 4 bases from V and 2 from J; bases not matched to a gene: 4. Germline CDR1 is SGHTA and CDR2 is FQGNSA. The full variable domain, completed using reference TRBV7-2 and TRBJ2-7, is GAGVSQSPSNKVTEKGKDVELRCDPISGHTALYWYRQSLGQGLEFLIYFQGNSAPDKSGLPSDRFSAERTGGSVSTLTIQRTQQEDSAVYLCASSYAGGPYEQYFGPGTRLTVT.